This entry features one T cell receptor beta chain sequence. What it binds is unknown. These data come from a study of T cell responses to AZD1222 COVID-19 vaccine. The CDR3 extends over 13 amino acids. Germline V gives CDR1 WNHNN, CDR2 SYGVQD (reference sequence). V dropped 10 bases and J dropped 0 bases, with 12 bases sitting between them. Study-level findings and limits: Baseline testing showed seropositivity in only five or six AZD1222 recipients. A rise in Spike-specific TCR breadth and depth followed two AZD1222 doses.

Profiling relied on immunoSEQ multiplex PCR, and the TCRdb table lists in-frame clones only, not all of them. Of roughly 180,000 clones detected, approximately 90% appear once; the ten largest clones hold about 1.7%. The gene calls are TRBV10-1 and TRBJ1-1, with a tentative D call TRBD1 (5 bases). The specimen was peripheral blood, collected 28 days after the second AZD1222 dose. The receptor comes from an adult who received the AZD1222 COVID-19 vaccine. The CDR3 DNA reads TGCGCCACTAGACAGTCTTTGAACACTGAAGCTTTCTTT. Translating it yields CATRQSLNTEAFF.